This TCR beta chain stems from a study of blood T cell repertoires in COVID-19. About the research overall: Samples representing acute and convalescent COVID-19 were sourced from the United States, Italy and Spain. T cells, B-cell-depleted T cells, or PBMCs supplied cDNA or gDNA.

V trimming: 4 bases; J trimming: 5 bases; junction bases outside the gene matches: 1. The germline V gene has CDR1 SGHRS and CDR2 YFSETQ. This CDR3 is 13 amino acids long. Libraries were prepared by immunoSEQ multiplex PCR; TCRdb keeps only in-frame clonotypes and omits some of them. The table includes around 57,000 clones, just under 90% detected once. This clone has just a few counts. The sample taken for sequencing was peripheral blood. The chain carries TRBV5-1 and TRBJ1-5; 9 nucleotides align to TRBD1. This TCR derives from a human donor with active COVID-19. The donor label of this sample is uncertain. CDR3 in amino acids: CASSRDRDQPQHF. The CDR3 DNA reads TGCGCCAGCAGCCGGGACAGGGATCAGCCCCAGCATTTT.